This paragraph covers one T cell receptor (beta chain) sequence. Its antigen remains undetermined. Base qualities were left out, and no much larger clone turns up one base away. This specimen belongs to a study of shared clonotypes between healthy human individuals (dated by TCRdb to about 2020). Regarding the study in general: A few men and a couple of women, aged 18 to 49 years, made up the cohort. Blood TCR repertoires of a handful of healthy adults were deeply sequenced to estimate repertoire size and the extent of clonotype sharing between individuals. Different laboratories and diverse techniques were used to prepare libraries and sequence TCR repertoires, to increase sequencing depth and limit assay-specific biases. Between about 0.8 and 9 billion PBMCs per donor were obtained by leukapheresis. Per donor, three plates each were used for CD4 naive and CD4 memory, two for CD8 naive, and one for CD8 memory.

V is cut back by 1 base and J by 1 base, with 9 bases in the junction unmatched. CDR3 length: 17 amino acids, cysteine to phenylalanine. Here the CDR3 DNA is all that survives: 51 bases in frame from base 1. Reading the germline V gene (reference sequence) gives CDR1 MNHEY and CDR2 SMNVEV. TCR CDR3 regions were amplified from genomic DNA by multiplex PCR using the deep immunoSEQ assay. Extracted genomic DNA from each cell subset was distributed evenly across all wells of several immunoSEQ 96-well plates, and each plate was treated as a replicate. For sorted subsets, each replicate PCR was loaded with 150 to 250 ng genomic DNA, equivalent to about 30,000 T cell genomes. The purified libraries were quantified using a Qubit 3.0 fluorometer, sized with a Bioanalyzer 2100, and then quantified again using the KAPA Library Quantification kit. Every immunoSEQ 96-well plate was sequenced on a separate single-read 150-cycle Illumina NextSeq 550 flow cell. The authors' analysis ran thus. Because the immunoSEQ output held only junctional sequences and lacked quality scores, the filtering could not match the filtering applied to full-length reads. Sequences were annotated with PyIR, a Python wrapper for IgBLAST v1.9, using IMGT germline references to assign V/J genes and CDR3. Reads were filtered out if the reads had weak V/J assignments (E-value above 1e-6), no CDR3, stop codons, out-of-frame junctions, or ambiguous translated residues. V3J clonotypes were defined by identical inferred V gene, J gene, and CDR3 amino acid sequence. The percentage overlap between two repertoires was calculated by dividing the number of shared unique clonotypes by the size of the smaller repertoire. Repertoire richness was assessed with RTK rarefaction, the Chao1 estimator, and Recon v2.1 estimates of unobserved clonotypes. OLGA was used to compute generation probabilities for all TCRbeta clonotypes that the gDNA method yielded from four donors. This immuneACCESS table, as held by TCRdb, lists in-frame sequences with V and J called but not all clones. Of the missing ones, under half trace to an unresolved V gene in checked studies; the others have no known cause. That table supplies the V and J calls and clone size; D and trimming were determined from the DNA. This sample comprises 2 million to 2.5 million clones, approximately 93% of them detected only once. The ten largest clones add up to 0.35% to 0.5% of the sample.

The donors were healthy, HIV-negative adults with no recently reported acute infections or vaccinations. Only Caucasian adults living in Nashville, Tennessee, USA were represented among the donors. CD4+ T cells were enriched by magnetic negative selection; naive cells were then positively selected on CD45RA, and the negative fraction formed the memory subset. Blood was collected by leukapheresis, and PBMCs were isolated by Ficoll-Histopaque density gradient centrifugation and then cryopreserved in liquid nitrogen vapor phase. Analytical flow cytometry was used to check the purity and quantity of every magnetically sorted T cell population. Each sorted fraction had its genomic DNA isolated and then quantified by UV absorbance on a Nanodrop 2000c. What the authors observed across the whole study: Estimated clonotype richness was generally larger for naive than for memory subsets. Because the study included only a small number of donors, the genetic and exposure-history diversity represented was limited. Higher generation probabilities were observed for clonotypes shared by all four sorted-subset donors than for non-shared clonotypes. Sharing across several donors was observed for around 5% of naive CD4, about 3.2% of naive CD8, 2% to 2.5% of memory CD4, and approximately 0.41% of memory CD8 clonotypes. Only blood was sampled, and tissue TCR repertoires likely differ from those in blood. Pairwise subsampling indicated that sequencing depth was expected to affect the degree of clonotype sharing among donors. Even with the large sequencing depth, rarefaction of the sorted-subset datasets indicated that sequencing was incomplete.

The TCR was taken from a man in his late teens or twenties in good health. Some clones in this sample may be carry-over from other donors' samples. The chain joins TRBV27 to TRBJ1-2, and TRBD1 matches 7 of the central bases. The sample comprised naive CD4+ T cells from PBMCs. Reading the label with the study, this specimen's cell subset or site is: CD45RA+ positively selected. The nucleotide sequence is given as TGTGCCAGCAGTTTATGGGGGGGGACAGCGATTAACTATGGCTACACCTTC. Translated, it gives CASSLWGGTAINYGYTF.